A single sample is the source of the 18 T cell receptor beta chains below, sequenced in a study of cytomegalovirus exposure and HLA in healthy donors (dated 2017 in TCRdb). The library came from the immunoSEQ multiplex PCR assay. As stored in TCRdb, this immuneACCESS dataset retains in-frame rearrangements with V and J assigned. A fraction of the clones does not appear; measured against another copy, unresolved V genes explain less than half of the discrepancy, and the remainder lacks a known reason. The sample yields hundreds of thousands of clones; around 78% were counted once. The top ten constitute 4.5% to 7% of the sample. What was sequenced was PBMCs. These receptors were collected from a woman aged 18-29 years in good health and CMV-seronegative.

The rearrangement joins TRBV9 to TRBJ2-1, with TRBD2 as a possible D gene (5 bases). This CDR3 contains 14 residues. With 3 bases removed from V and 7 bases from J, the gap between germline ends came to 14 bases. Germline assignment: CDR1 SGDLS and CDR2 YYNGEE. Here the CDR3 reads CASSGVVEGNEQFF. The DNA for the CDR3 is TGTGCCAGCAGCGGCGTTGTAGAGGGAAATGAGCAGTTCTTC.

J is TRBJ1-1 and V is TRBV11-2; unclear D gene. V was pared by 5 bases and J by 7 bases, with 8 bases between. Germline lookup yields CDR1 SGHAT and CDR2 FQNNGV. The length of the CDR3 is 11 residues. CDR3 nucleotide sequence: TGTGCCAGCAGCCTCCAGGTTGAAGCTTTCTTT. This encodes CASSLQVEAFF.

CDR3 nucleotide sequence: TGTGCCAGCAGCGTAGGTCCAGGGGCGAACTATGGCTACACCTTC. Encoded protein: CASSVGPGANYGYTF. V and J are TRBV9 and TRBJ1-2, with a weak D call TRBD1 (6 bases). The V gene lost 0 bases and the J gene lost 2 bases, with 11 bases spanning the gap. The CDR3 consists of 15 residues. The germline CDR1 and CDR2 sequences are SGDLS and YYNGEE. The full variable domain, with the rest looked up from reference TRBV9 and TRBJ1-2, is DSGVTQTPKHLITATGQRVTLRCSPRSGDLSVYWYQQSLDQGLQFLIQYYNGEERAKGNILERFSAQQFPDLHSELNLSSLELGDSALYFCASSVGPGANYGYTFGSGTRLTVV.

The chain has TRBV6-5 and TRBJ1-5, with 9 bases fitting TRBD1. The CDR3 has 14 residues. V lost 6 bases, J lost 4 bases, and 4 bases stayed unmatched. The germline V gene has CDR1 MNHEY and CDR2 SVGAGI. CDR3 nucleotide sequence: TGTGCCAGCAGCTTCGACAGGGGGAATCAGCCCCAGCATTTT. Protein sequence: CASSFDRGNQPQHF.

The chain combines TRBV2 with TRBJ2-5, with D possibly matching TRBD2 (5 bases). In germline, CDR1 is SNHLY, CDR2 FYNNEI. V lost 6 bases and J 5 bases, leaving 13 bases between the germline ends. CDR3 length: 13 amino acids. The CDR3: CASSPEASETQYF. The CDR3 region has the DNA TGTGCCAGCAGCCCAGAGGCTAGCGAGACCCAGTACTTC.

The genes are TRBV2 and TRBJ2-5, with D perhaps matching TRBD1 (5 bases). Trimming cost V 1 base and J 5 bases, with 8 bases left between them. Germline-derived CDR1 and CDR2 are SNHLY and FYNNEI. The CDR3 has 13 residues. This CDR3 is CASSEGGSETQYF. For the CDR3, the DNA is TGTGCCAGCAGTGAAGGGGGCTCGGAGACCCAGTACTTC.

This clone was recorded only once. The V call is TRBV5-1, the J call TRBJ2-3; possible D gene TRBD1, 7 bases. The CDR3 is made up of 17 amino acids. With 0 bases removed from V and 1 base from J, the gap between germline ends came to 15 bases. Germline-derived CDR1 and CDR2 are SGHRS and YFSETQ. The CDR3 DNA follows: TGCGCCAGCAGCTTGGGCGGAGGAGGGACAGGCACAGATACGCAGTATTTT. Translated, it gives CASSLGGGGTGTDTQYF.

CDR3 region: CAWSPPPGGFTF. CDR3 coding DNA: TGTGCCTGGAGTCCTCCTCCGGGGGGGTTCACCTTC. V usage is TRBV30 and J usage is TRBJ1-2; D possibly corresponds to TRBD1 (5 bases). This CDR3 has 12 residues. Germline CDR1 reads GTSNPN; CDR2 reads SVGIG (reference sequence). With 2 bases removed from V and 13 bases from J, the gap between germline ends came to 17 bases.

The V gene is TRBV7-3, the J gene TRBJ2-3; TRBD2 is a possible D gene (6 bases). The V and J ends lost 3 bases and 2 bases respectively, with 12 bases between them. The CDR3 has 15 residues. Germline loops: CDR1 SGHTA, CDR2 FQGTGA. CDR3 region: CASSFRRGHTDTQYF. CDR3 coding DNA: TGTGCCAGCAGCTTTAGGCGGGGTCACACAGATACGCAGTATTTT.

The chain has TRBV30 and TRBJ1-4; D is perhaps TRBD1 (5 bases). The CDR3 runs to 15 residues. Trimming shortened V by 0 bases and J by 8 bases, and 16 bases separated the two germline ends. Germline CDR1 GTSNPN, CDR2 SVGIG (reference sequence). CDR3 DNA: TGTGCCTGGAGTGTAGGGGCAGGAGGGTTCGAAAAACTGTTTTTT. Translated, it gives CAWSVGAGGFEKLFF.

This clone was counted between two and nine times. The chain uses TRBV2 and TRBJ1-2, with 8 bases that match TRBD1. After removal of 2 bases from V and 5 bases from J, the junction contained 7 bases not matched to a gene. This CDR3 region has 15 residues. From germline, CDR1 is SNHLY and CDR2 FYNNEI. In nucleotides, the CDR3 is TGTGCCAGCAGTGAAATCCCTCGGACAGGGTATGGCTACACCTTC. Its translation: CASSEIPRTGYGYTF.

The rearrangement links TRBV7-9 to TRBJ2-7; D tentatively reads TRBD1 or TRBD2 (5 bases each). This CDR3 comprises 17 residues. Per the germline V gene, CDR1 is SEHNR and CDR2 is FQNEAQ (reference sequence). Trimming removed 0 bases at V and 1 base at J, with 16 bases between. The chain's CDR3 is CASSLAPLRESSYEQYF. The CDR3 DNA reads TGTGCCAGCAGCTTAGCCCCGCTCAGGGAGTCTTCCTACGAGCAGTACTTC.

This chain connects TRBV28 to TRBJ1-2, with D unclear. The CDR3 is 14 residues long. Germline CDR1 MDHEN, CDR2 SYDVKM. Trimming cost V 3 bases and J 8 bases, with 16 bases left between them. The CDR3 sequence: CASSFVTWANGYTF. The CDR3 nucleotides read TGTGCCAGCAGTTTTGTTACATGGGCGAACGGCTACACCTTC.

The chain uses TRBV5-6 and TRBJ2-1; D not certain. The V end was cut by 4 bases, the J end by 5 bases, with 7 bases between. CDR1 is SGHDT, CDR2 YYEEEE, per germline. CDR3 length: 12 residues. CDR3 coding DNA: TGTGCCAGCAGCCATACCGACAATGAGCAGTTCTTC. Translation: CASSHTDNEQFF.

The chain recombines TRBV18 with TRBJ2-3; 15 nucleotides line up with TRBD2. The V and J ends lost 3 bases and 4 bases, in that order; junction bases with no gene match: 5. This CDR3 is 17 amino acids long. Germline-derived CDR1 and CDR2 are KGHSH and LQKENI. CDR3 nucleotides: TGTGCCAGCTCACCCCCAGGACTAGCGGGGGGGCCAGATACGCAGTATTTT. It specifies CASSPPGLAGGPDTQYF. Supplemented by reference TRBV18 and TRBJ2-3, the full variable domain reads NAGVMQNPRHLVRRRGQEARLRCSPMKGHSHVYWYRQLPEEGLKFMVYLQKENIIDESGMPKERFSAEFPKEGPSILRIQQVVRGDSAAYFCASSPPGLAGGPDTQYFGPGTRLTVL.

The rearrangement uses TRBV10-1 and TRBJ2-3; 9 positions agree with TRBD2. CDR3 length: 19 amino acids. Germline values: CDR1 WNHNN, CDR2 SYGVQD (reference sequence). Losses at the gene ends were 4 bases for V and 2 bases for J; bases not matched to a gene: 16. Here the CDR3 reads CASSGAVVGSGRTTDTQYF. In DNA, the CDR3 is TGCGCCAGCAGTGGGGCCGTCGTTGGGAGCGGGAGGACCACAGATACGCAGTATTTT.

CDR3 loop: CASSPDDVDGEQFF. The CDR3 DNA reads TGTGCCAGCAGCCCGGATGACGTAGACGGTGAGCAGTTCTTC. The gene calls are TRBV7-8 and TRBJ2-1; D unclear. V was clipped by 5 bases and J by 9 bases, with 17 bases between them. CDR1 SGHVS and CDR2 FQNEAQ come from the germline V gene. The CDR3 runs 14 residues.

This clone was counted once. CDR3 region: CASSVEGGAYNEQFF. Here the CDR3 DNA reads TGTGCCAGCAGCGTAGAAGGGGGAGCCTACAATGAGCAGTTCTTC. The chain employs TRBV9 and TRBJ2-1; perhaps TRBD1 as D (6 bases). V lost 0 bases to trimming and J lost 2 bases, with 9 bases between them. Looked up from germline, CDR1 is SGDLS and CDR2 is YYNGEE. This CDR3 contains 15 residues.